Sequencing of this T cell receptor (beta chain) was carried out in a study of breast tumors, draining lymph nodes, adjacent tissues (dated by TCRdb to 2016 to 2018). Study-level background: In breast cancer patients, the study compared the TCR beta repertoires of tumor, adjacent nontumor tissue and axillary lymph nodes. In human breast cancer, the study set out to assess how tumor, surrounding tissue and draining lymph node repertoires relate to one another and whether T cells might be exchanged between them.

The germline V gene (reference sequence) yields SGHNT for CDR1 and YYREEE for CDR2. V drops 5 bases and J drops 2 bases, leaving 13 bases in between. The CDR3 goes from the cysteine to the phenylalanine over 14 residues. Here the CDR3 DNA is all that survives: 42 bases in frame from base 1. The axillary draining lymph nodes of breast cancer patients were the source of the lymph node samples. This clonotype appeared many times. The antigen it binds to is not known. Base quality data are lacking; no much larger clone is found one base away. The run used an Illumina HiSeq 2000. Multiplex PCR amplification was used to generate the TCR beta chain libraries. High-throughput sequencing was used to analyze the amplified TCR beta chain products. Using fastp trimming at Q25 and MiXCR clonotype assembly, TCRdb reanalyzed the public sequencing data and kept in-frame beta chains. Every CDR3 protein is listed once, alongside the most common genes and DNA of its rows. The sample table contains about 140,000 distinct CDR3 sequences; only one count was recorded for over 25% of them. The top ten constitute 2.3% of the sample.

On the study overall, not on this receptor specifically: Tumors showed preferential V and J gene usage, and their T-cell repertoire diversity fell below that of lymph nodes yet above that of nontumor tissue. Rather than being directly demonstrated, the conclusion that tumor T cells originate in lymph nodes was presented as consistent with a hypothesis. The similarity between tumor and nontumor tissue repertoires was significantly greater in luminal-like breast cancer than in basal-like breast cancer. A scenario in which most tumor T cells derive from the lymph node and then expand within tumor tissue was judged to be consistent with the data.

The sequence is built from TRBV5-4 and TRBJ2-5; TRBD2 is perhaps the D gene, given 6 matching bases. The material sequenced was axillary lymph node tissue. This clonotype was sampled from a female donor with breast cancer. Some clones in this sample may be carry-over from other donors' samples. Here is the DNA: TGTGCCAGCAGTCCGGGGGAGTTTCAAGAGACCCAGTACTTC. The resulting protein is CASSPGEFQETQYF. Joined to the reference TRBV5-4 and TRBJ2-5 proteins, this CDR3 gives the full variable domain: ETGVTQSPTHLIKTRGQQVTLRCSSQSGHNTVSWYQQALGQGPQFIFQYYREEENGRGNFPPRFSGLQFPNYSSELNVNALELDDSALYLCASSPGEFQETQYFGPGTRLLVL.